This T cell receptor beta chain was captured by sequencing in a study of identical twins (dated by TCRdb to 2015 to 2016). Regarding the complete study: To test whether fetal clonotypes persist, the study used deep sequencing on TCR alpha and beta repertoires from monozygotic twins, unrelated adults of various ages, and cord blood. Replicate twin experiments were performed at different times using different library preparation protocols to rule out contamination. Results the study describes overall, beyond this receptor: Conclusions relied on cross-sectional statistical analysis, since the same donors could not be followed over many years. Excess twin sharing in beta out-of-frame sequences was weaker because fewer shared sequences lowered the signal-to-noise ratio. Compared with coincidental sharing between unrelated individuals, an excess of low generation-probability sequences was observed among out-of-frame TCR alpha sequences shared between twins. Invariant T cells such as MAIT and iNKT could partly confound zero-insertion analyses, although diverse VJ usage argued against such confounding for most clonotypes. In monozygotic twins, out-of-frame TCR alpha sharing was systematically underestimated by recombination models, although the models agreed with sharing between unrelated individuals. Fewer insertions were carried by abundant cord blood beta clonotypes, a similar but weaker trend appeared in young adult naive repertoires, and no such trend appeared in memory repertoires.

This clonotype was counted between two and nine times. No antigen is known for it. Base-call qualities are not available, and no considerably larger clone is one nucleotide away. The library was made by 5' RACE. Sequencing instrument: Illumina HiSeq 2000. Template switching added a universal primer binding site, and the final cDNA carried a unique molecular identifier that allowed TCR cDNA molecules to be counted accurately. Specific primers in the conserved constant-segment region were used to synthesize first-strand cDNA for TCR alpha and beta chains. To control for contamination, every cDNA library carried two barcodes: a SMART-Mk sample barcode plus Illumina barcodes. Two successive PCR steps introduced TruSeq adapter sequences along with Illumina sample barcodes. TCR alpha and beta cDNA libraries were sequenced on the Illumina HiSeq platform with custom primers. In the source study's methods: Unique molecular identifiers were extracted from raw reads with MiGEC, and CDR3 positions were determined with MiXCR. For each individual, recombination models were inferred using an EM algorithm with the repgenHMM and IGoR tools. Shared clonotypes were analyzed with the tcR package in R, and sharing was normalized by the product of cloneset sizes. To study raw recombination free of thymic and clonal selection effects, out-of-frame nonproductive sequences were analyzed. The public sequencing data were trimmed at Q25 with fastp and processed into clonotypes with MiXCR by TCRdb, which kept only in-frame beta chains. Rows matching on CDR3 protein sequence are summarized as one entry with the most common DNA and genes. What appears here as the V and J calls and clone size reflects TCRdb's work, not the paper's. Counted in this sample were approximately 300,000 distinct CDR3 sequences; 9.5% of them appeared once. In total, the top ten clones hold roughly 6.4% of the sample.

Between the V and J ends, shortened by 0 bases and 6 bases respectively, the junction contains 7 bases. Inclusive of the bounding cysteine and phenylalanine, the CDR3 is 13 residues long. Only the CDR3 part of the read is kept: 39 bases, read in frame from the first base. From the germline V gene (reference sequence), CDR1 is LGHDT and CDR2 is YNNKEL. Every donor in the study was a healthy Caucasian. The twin cohort consisted of three pairs of female monozygotic twins, all aged about 18 to 30 years. Positive isolation kits from Invitrogen were used to isolate CD4+ and CD8+ T cell populations. The same sample was also used in a study of yellow fever vaccine responses in identical twins. The second paper states: The authors reported that the T cell response to vaccination in identical twins appeared partly convergent and partly personalized. Focusing on identical twins, the study followed the T cell clones that responded to the vaccine, and did so with precision.

Specimen: CD8+ T cells sorted from blood. This chain joins TRBV3-1 to TRBJ2-3; the D segment cannot be called with confidence. This receptor was identified in a woman between 18 and 29 years old in good health. The CDR3 loop reads CASSQDYLDTQYF. The DNA is TGTGCCAGCAGCCAAGATTACCTGGATACGCAGTATTTT.